This T cell receptor (beta chain) was obtained from a study of OX40 agonist ivuxolimab in advanced cancers. The CDR3 runs 13 residues. Germline loops: CDR1 WNHNN, CDR2 SYGVQD (reference sequence). The V gene lost 2 bases and the J gene lost 2 bases, with 6 bases spanning the gap. Sequenced by immunoSEQ multiplex PCR; TCRdb stores in-frame clones only, minus some. The sample carries about 79,000 clones, 90% recorded once. Any history of autoimmune disease or systemic immunosuppression disqualified patients. The chain is built from TRBV10-1 and TRBJ1-2, with a weak D call TRBD1 (5 bases). This receptor was obtained from an adult with an advanced solid tumor such as melanoma, head and neck, liver or kidney cancer. The source material was CD4+ or CD8+ T cells sorted from blood, sampled in a trial of the OX40 agonist ivuxolimab. The chain's CDR3 is CASSEGGNYGYTF. The DNA for the CDR3 is TGCGCCAGCAGTGAGGGGGGAAACTATGGCTACACCTTC.